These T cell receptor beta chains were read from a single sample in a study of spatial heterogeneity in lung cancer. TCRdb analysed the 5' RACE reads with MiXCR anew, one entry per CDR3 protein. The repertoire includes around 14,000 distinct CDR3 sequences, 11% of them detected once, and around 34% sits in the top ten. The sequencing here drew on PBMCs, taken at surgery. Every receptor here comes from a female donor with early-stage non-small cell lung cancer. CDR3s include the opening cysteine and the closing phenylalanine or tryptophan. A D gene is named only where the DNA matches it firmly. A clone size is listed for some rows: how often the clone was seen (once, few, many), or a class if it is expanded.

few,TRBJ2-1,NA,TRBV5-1,TGCGCCAGCAGCCCCTGGGCTCCAAAAAGGAATGAGCAGTTCTTC,CASSPWAPKRNEQFF
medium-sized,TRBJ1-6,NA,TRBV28,TGTGCCAGCAGGTTTATGGCAGGCGTTTCACCCCTCCACTTT,CASRFMAGVSPLHF
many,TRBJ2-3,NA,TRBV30,TGTGCCTGGAGTGTTCAAGGCGGGGCGGACTTCACAGATACGCAGTATTTT,CAWSVQGGADFTDTQYF
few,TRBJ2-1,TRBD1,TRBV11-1,TGTGCCAGCAGCTTAACCGGGACAGTGACTACTCCAAATGAGCAGTTCTTC,CASSLTGTVTTPNEQFF
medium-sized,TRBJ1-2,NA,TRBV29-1,TGCAGCGTTTCCCTCGCAGCAGGCGGCTATGGCTACACCTTC,CSVSLAAGGYGYTF
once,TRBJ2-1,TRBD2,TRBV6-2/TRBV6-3,TGTGCCAGCGGGGCTAGCGGGAGCCCTTCCAATGAGCAGTTCTTC,CASGASGSPSNEQFF
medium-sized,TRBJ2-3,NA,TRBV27,TGTGCCAGCAGACGCCGGGAGACTAGCACAGATACGCAGTATTTT,CASRRRETSTDTQYF
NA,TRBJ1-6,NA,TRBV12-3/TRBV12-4,TGTGCCAGCAGTCTCAGGCCCGACTATAATTCACCCCTCCACTTT,CASSLRPDYNSPLHF
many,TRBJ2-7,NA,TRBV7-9,TGTGCCAGCAGCTTAGGGGACGGATACGAGCAGTACTTC,CASSLGDGYEQYF
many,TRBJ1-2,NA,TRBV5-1,TGCGCCAGCAGCTTGGTACCCGACAGCTATGGCTACACCTTC,CASSLVPDSYGYTF
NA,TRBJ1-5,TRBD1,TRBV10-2,TGCGCCAGCAGTCCGACAGGGAGCAATCAGCCCCAGCATTTT,CASSPTGSNQPQHF
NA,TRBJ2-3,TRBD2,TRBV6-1,TGTGCCAGCAGAGGGACTAGCGGGAGGGCGCATACGCAGTATTTT,CASRGTSGRAHTQYF
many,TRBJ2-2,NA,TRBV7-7,TGTGCTAGCAGCTTAGGGGTGAACACCGGGGAGCTGTTTTTT,CASSLGVNTGELFF
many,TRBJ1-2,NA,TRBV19,TGTGCCAGTCGAACTCAGGGGATAAGTGGCTACACCTTC,CASRTQGISGYTF
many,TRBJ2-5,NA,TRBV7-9,TGTGCCAGCAGCTTAATAATGCCCAGCCAAGAGACCCAGTACTTC,CASSLIMPSQETQYF
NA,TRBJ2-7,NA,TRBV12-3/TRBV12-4,TGTGCCAGCAGCCCGGCAACCACCTACGGGCAGTACTTC,CASSPATTYGQYF
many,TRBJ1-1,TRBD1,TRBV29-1,TGCAGCGTTGAAGTACAGGGGGCAGCTTTCTTT,CSVEVQGAAFF
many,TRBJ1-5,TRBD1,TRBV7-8,TGTGCCAGCAGCTTAGATGGGACAGGAGGTCTGCCCCAGCATTTT,CASSLDGTGGLPQHF
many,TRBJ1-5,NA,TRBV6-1,TGTGCCAGCAGTGAGGCCAGGCGAACGGGAAATCAGCCCCAGCATTTT,CASSEARRTGNQPQHF
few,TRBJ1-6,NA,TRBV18,TGTGCCAGCTCACAGGGACCCCCACGTAATTCACCCCTCCACTTT,CASSQGPPRNSPLHF
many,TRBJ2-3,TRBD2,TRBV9,TGTGCCAGCAGCCCTGACCCGCGGGGGGAATGGGTTACGCAGTATTTT,CASSPDPRGEWVTQYF
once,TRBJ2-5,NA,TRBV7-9,TGTGCCAGCAGCTTAGCGAGGCCCCTTTCTTCAGAGACCCAGTACTTC,CASSLARPLSSETQYF
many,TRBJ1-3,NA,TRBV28,TGTGCCAGCGGATGGCGAAACACCATATATTTT,CASGWRNTIYF
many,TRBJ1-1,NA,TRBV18,TGTGCCAGCTCACCGGACGCGAACACTGAAGTTTTCTTT,CASSPDANTEVFF
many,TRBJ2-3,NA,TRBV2,TGTGCCAGCAGTGCCCCGGCCGGCACAGATACGCAGTATTTT,CASSAPAGTDTQYF
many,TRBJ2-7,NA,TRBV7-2,TGTGCCAGCAGCTTCCGAGGGGGGGCTAAGGAGCAGTACTTC,CASSFRGGAKEQYF
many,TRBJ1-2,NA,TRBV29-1,TGCAGCGTTGCGGGCGGTCCTAACTATGGCTACACCTTC,CSVAGGPNYGYTF
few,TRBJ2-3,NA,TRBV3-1,TGTGCCAGCAGCCCGTCGGTCGGGGGCCCAGATACGCAGTATTTT,CASSPSVGGPDTQYF
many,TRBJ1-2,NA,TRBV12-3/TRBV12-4,TGTGCCAGCAGTGAATATATATCGAGTGGCTACACCTTC,CASSEYISSGYTF
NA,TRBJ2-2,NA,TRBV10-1,TGCGCCAGCTCCCCGGGGGAGGCATCCGGGGAGCTGTTTTTT,CASSPGEASGELFF
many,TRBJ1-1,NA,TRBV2,TGTGCCAGCAGTCCCACAGGGTTAGGAGCTTTCTTT,CASSPTGLGAFF
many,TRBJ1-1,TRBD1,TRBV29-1,TGCAGCGCCGTCGGCTGGACAGGGCCGAACACTGAAGCTTTCTTT,CSAVGWTGPNTEAFF
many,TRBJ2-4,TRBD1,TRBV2,TGTGCCAGCAGTGAACCCCGGACAGGTCTAGCCAAAAACATTCAGTACTTC,CASSEPRTGLAKNIQYF
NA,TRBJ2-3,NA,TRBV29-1,TGCAGTGTAGGGGGAGATACGCAGTATTTT,CSVGGDTQYF
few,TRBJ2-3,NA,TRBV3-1,TGTGCCAGCAGCCAAGCCGGGACTCCGCAGTATTTT,CASSQAGTPQYF
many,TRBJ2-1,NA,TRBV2,TGTGCCAGCAGTGAAGTCCGCATTGACGCCTACAATGAGCAGTTCTTC,CASSEVRIDAYNEQFF
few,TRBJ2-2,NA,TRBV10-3,TGTGCCATCAACCCTGGGGGGAGCACCGGGGAGCTGTTTTTT,CAINPGGSTGELFF
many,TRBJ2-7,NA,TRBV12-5,TGTGCTAGTGGGCTCCCAGCAGGGACGGACGAGCAGTACTTC,CASGLPAGTDEQYF
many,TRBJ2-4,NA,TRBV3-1,TGTGCCAGCAGCCTCTTAAATGAGAACATTCAGTACTTC,CASSLLNENIQYF
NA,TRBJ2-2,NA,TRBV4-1,TGCGCCAGCAGCACGCACACCGGGGAGCTGTTTTTT,CASSTHTGELFF
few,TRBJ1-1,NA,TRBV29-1,TGCAGCGTTCGGGACGCTGAAGCTTTCTTT,CSVRDAEAFF
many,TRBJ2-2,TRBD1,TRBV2,TGTGCCAGCAGTGCTCGGACAGGGGGGTCCGGGGAGCTGTTTTTT,CASSARTGGSGELFF
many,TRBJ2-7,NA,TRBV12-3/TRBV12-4,TGTGCCAGCAGGAGGGGGGGAGCGAACTACGAGCAGTACTTC,CASRRGGANYEQYF
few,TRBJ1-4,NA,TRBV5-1,TGCGCCAGCAACCTTGCAACTAATGAAAAACTGTTTTTT,CASNLATNEKLFF
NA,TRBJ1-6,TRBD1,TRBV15,TGTGCCACCCGAAAGGGACAGGGCATCTATAATTCACCCCTCCACTTT,CATRKGQGIYNSPLHF
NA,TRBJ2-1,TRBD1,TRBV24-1,TGTGCCACCAGTGATTTGCAGGGGGTGGGGTCAATGGCCAATGAGCAGTTCTTC,CATSDLQGVGSMANEQFF
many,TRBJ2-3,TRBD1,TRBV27,TGTGCCAGCAGTTCCCAACGGACAGGGGGCGCGGGAACAGATACGCAGTATTTT,CASSSQRTGGAGTDTQYF
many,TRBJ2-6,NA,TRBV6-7,TGTGCCAGCACTGGGGCCAACGTCCTGACTTTC,CASTGANVLTF
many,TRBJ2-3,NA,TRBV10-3,TGTGCCATCAGTGAGTCGATCGGTTCGGCAGGCGGAGATACGCAGTATTTT,CAISESIGSAGGDTQYF
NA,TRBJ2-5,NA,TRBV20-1,TGCAGTGCTAGAGATTTGGGGACCCCAGGTGGGACCCAGTACTTC,CSARDLGTPGGTQYF
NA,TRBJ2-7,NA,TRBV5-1,TGCGCCAGCAGCCCCCGGGGTGAGGGCCATTGTTGGTTC,CASSPRGEGHCWF
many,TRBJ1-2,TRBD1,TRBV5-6,TGTGCCAGCAGCTTTGGACAGGGAAACTATGGCTACACCTTC,CASSFGQGNYGYTF
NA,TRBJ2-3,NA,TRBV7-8,TGTGCCAGCAGCTTAGATCGAGATACGCAGTATTTT,CASSLDRDTQYF
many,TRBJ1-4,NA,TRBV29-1,TGCAGCGTTGAAAGGCGGGGGGCAACTAATGAAAAACTGTTTTTT,CSVERRGATNEKLFF
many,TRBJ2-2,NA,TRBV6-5,TGTGCCAGCAGACGGACAGTCTTGAACACCGGGGAGCTGTTTTTT,CASRRTVLNTGELFF
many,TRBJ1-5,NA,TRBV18,TGTGCCAGCTCACCGGGGAGGGTTAGCAATCAGCCCCAGCATTTT,CASSPGRVSNQPQHF
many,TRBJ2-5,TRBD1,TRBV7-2,TGTGCCAGCAGCGGATACCGGGACAGGGTAGGAAAGACCCAGTACTTC,CASSGYRDRVGKTQYF
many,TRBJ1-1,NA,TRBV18,TGTGCCAGCTCACCAGAGCCGAGTGGGGGCACTGAAGCTTTCTTT,CASSPEPSGGTEAFF
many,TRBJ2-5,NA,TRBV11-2,TGTGCCAGCAGCCCTCATTCAGGAATCCAAGAGACCCAGTACTTC,CASSPHSGIQETQYF